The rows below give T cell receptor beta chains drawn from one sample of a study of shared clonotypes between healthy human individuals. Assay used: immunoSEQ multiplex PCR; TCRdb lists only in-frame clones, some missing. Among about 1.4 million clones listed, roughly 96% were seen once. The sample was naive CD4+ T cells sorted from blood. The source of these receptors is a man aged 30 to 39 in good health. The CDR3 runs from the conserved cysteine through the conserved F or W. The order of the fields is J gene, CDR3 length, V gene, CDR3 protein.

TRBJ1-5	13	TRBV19	CASSLLGNQPQHF
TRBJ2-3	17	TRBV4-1	CASSYNGLAEAPDTQYF
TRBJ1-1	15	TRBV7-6	CASSLIRGGNTEAFF
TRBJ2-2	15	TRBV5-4	CASSAPGQATGELFF
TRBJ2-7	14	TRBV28	CASSSPGPHYEQYF
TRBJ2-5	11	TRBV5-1	CASSLEETQYF
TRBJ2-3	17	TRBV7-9	CASRPQILAGTTDTQYF
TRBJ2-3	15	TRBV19	CASSRTSGIKDTQYF
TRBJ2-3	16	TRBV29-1	CSVEEFSGRETDTQYF
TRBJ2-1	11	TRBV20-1	CSAASGPREFF
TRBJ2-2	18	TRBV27	CASTGLAGPSGLTGELFF
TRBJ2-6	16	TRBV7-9	CASSDLTGSGANVLTF
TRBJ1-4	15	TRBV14	CASSSRTGLGEKLFF
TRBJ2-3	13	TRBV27	CASSFGGADTQYF
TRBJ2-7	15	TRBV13	CASSPLGGSFYEQYF
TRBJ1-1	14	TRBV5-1	CASSLWQGNTEAFF
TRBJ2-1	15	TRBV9	CASSVIAASGDEQFF
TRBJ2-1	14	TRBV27	CASSSHRDGDEQFF
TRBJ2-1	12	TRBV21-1	CASRGTGNEQFF
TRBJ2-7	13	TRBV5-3	CARSLYRTYEQYF
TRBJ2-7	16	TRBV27	CASSPYPGHRSYEQYF
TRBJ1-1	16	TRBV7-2	CASSPMTGVLNTEAFF
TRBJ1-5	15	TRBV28	CASCPAGGHNQPQHF
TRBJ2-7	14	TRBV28	CASIAARGFYEQYF
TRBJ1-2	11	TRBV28	CATSLDGGYTF
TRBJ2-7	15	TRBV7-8	CASSLGLVREFEQYF
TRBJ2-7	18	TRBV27	CASSYLGTSGRNSYEQYF
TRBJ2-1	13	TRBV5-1	CASALGGRFEQFF
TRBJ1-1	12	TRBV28	CASSGRNTEAFF
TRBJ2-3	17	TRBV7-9	CASSLAQGGRGTDTQYF
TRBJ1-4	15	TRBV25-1	CASSDWTGENEKLFF
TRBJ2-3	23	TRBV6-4	CASSDRGQGAQLAGGPRADTQYF
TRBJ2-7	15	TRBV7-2	CASRLRDSGYYEQYF
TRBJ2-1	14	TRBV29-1	CSVGPGQGNNEQFF
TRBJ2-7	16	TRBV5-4	CASSLVGLPTLHEQYF
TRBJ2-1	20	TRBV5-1	CASSLGPGGSGLAAYNEQFF
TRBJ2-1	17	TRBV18	CASSPLSKVGSYNEQFF
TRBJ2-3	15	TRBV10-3	CAISERGIGGDTQYF
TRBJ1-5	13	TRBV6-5	CASSPQGDQPQHF
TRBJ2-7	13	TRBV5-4	CASTVGQGHEQYF
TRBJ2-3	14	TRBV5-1	CASSPRGPTDTQYF
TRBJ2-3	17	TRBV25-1	CASSGWKVGLAPDTQYF
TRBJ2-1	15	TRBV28	CASSEPGQPYNEQFF
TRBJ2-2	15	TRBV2	CASIRGTSNTGELFF
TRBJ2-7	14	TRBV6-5	CASSSTSGLYEQYF
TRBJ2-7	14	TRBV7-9	CASSFKDRVYEQYF
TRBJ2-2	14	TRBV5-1	CASSRDRGAGELFF